The next 21 T cell receptor beta chains were all read from a single sample in a study of CD8 T cells in Susac syndrome. The RNA, about 0.5 to 1 ug, was put through reverse transcription using random hexamers. One entry per CDR3 protein, called by TCRdb with MiXCR from the immunoSEQ multiplex PCR reads. This sample carries a few hundred thousand distinct CDR3 sequences, roughly 94% of them seen once, and the ten largest clones take around 0.08%. Sample: CD4+ T cells from PBMCs. Source of these receptors: a human donor with multiple sclerosis.

The chain couples TRBV10-3 to TRBJ2-7, with TRBD1 identical over 7 bases. Germline values: CDR1 ENHRY, CDR2 SYGVKD. The trim removed 5 bases at V and 3 bases at J, leaving 1 base unmatched. The CDR3 length is 12 residues. The CDR3 region has the DNA TGTGCCATCAGTCGGGACAGCTACGAGCAGTACGTC. This encodes CAISRDSYEQYV.

The rearrangement joins TRBV29-1 to TRBJ2-1; the D is unclear. CDR1 and CDR2 from the germline V gene are SQVTM and ANQGSEA. This CDR3 has 11 residues. Trimming left V 6 bases short and J 5 bases short, with 8 bases between. CDR3 DNA sequence: TGCAGCGTAGGTAACAACAATGAGCAGTTCTTC. Translated: CSVGNNNEQFF.

This clonotype was seen a single time. The chain joins TRBV2 to TRBJ2-1; D call uncertain. V was clipped by 5 bases and J by 4 bases, with 9 bases between them. The CDR3 is 13 residues long. Looked up from germline, CDR1 is SNHLY and CDR2 is FYNNEI. The CDR3 region has the DNA TGTGCCAGCAGTCCAGAGGTTTACAATGAGCAGTTCTTC. Translated: CASSPEVYNEQFF.

This clonotype was seen just once. In DNA, the CDR3 is TGTGCCAGCAGCGTAGGTCCTAGCTTAGAGACCCAGTACTTC. Its translation is CASSVGPSLETQYF. This chain uses TRBV9 with TRBJ2-5; a possible D gene is TRBD2 (5 bases). Trimming pared 0 bases from V and 4 bases from J, leaving 10 bases between. The V gene's germline CDR1 is SGDLS and CDR2 YYNGEE. CDR3 length: 14 amino acids.

The V gene is TRBV9, the J gene TRBJ1-2; maybe TRBD1 (6 bases). Deletions cut 2 bases from V and 7 bases from J, with 18 bases between. The germline V gene encodes CDR1 SGDLS and CDR2 YYNGEE. This CDR3 is built from 15 residues. The CDR3 sequence: CASSVIMGAEGGYTF. CDR3 coding DNA: TGTGCCAGCAGCGTGATAATGGGGGCCGAAGGTGGCTACACCTTC.

The chain is built from TRBV7-8 and TRBJ1-5; 7 bases line up with TRBD1. Per germline, CDR1 SGHVS and CDR2 FQNEAQ. The trim removed 0 bases at V and 4 bases at J, leaving 6 bases unmatched. The CDR3 sequence is 16 residues long. The CDR3 DNA reads TGTGCCAGCAGCTTAGCGGCGGCAGGGGGGAATCAGCCCCAGCATTTT. Its translation: CASSLAAAGGNQPQHF. The whole variable domain, remainder taken from reference TRBV7-8 and TRBJ1-5, is GAGVSQSPRYKVAKRGQDVALRCDPISGHVSLFWYQQALGQGPEFLTYFQNEAQLDKSGLPSDRFFAERPEGSVSTLKIQRTQQEDSAVYLCASSLAAAGGNQPQHFGDGTRLSIL.

The V call is TRBV29-1, the J call TRBJ2-5; D assignment may be TRBD1 or TRBD2 (6 bases each). Trimming pared 3 bases from V and 5 bases from J, leaving 13 bases between. Germline V gene lookup returns CDR1 SQVTM and CDR2 ANQGSEA. The CDR3 is made up of 13 amino acids. The CDR3 nucleotides read TGCAGCGTTGACAAGGAAGGGGGGGAGACCCAGTACTTC. Encoded protein: CSVDKEGGETQYF.

This clonotype was seen only a few times. A junction end diverges from the germline sequence, so it may reflect a read error. The chain has TRBV7-7 and TRBJ2-3; D not certain. Germline CDR1 and CDR2: SSHAT and FNYEAQ (reference sequence). The CDR3 spans 13 residues. The CDR3 here is CASSSSSTDTQYF. The DNA of the CDR3 is TGTGCTAGCAGCTCAAGTAGCACAGATACGCAGTATTTT.

The chain couples TRBV3-1 to TRBJ1-1, with 8 bases lining up with TRBD1. The germline CDR1 and CDR2 sequences are LGHDT and YNNKEL (reference sequence). This CDR3 has 14 amino acids. V lost 4 bases, J lost 7 bases, and 8 bases stayed unmatched. The CDR3 sequence is CASSPQGAPLEAFF. CDR3 bases: TGTGCCAGCAGCCCTCAGGGGGCACCACTTGAAGCTTTCTTT.

Here the CDR3 reads CASSLAGLAGDNEQFF. DNA for the CDR3: TGTGCCAGCAGTTTAGCCGGACTAGCGGGGGACAATGAGCAGTTCTTC. The chain links TRBV12-3 or TRBV12-4 to TRBJ2-1, with 13 bases lining up with TRBD2. The CDR3 has 16 residues. V dropped 0 bases and J dropped 5; count of bases not matched to a gene: 1.

The CDR3 region has the DNA TGTGCCAGCAGCCGACCGGGAGACACCGGGGAGCTGTTTTTT. This encodes CASSRPGDTGELFF. The rearrangement uses TRBV3-1 and TRBJ2-2, with D perhaps matching TRBD2 (6 bases). There are 14 residues in the CDR3. CDR1 is LGHDT, CDR2 YNNKEL, per germline (reference sequence). Trimming left V 4 bases short and J 3 bases short, with 9 bases between.

This clonotype was recorded a few times. The chain uses TRBV2 and TRBJ2-1, with D possibly being TRBD2 (5 bases). This CDR3 region has 12 residues. The V and J ends lost 1 base and 7 bases respectively, with 5 bases between them. Germline CDR1 reads SNHLY; CDR2 reads FYNNEI. The CDR3 nucleotides are TGTGCCAGCAGTGAAGGCGGGAATGAGCAGTTCTTC. Its translation: CASSEGGNEQFF. Filled out from reference TRBV2 and TRBJ2-1, the complete variable domain reads EPEVTQTPSHQVTQMGQEVILRCVPISNHLYFYWYRQILGQKVEFLVSFYNNEISEKSEIFDDQFSVERPDGSNFTLKIRSTKLEDSAMYFCASSEGGNEQFFGPGTRLTVL.

The chain links TRBV20-1 to TRBJ2-3; no clear D. From germline, CDR1 is DFQATT and CDR2 SNEGSKA (reference sequence). Trimming took off 6 bases at V and 5 bases at J, with 9 bases between the two ends. The CDR3 totals 11 residues. In DNA, the CDR3 is TGCAGTGCCGAGGCGCAAGATACGCAGTATTTT. Protein: CSAEAQDTQYF.

The rearrangement joins TRBV7-2 to TRBJ2-5, with TRBD2 matching over 7 bases. CDR1 is SGHTA and CDR2 is FQGNSA in the germline V gene. The CDR3 has 15 residues. V lost 1 base to trimming and J lost 4 bases; unmatched junction nucleotides: 6. The CDR3 coding sequence is TGTGCCAGCAGCTTAGAGTCGCGGGGGAGAGAGACCCAGTACTTC. Translated, it gives CASSLESRGRETQYF.

The chain combines TRBV3-1 with TRBJ2-7, with 8 positions matching TRBD2. The CDR3 length is 15 residues. V dropped 4 bases and J dropped 1; count of bases not matched to a gene: 6. CDR1 is LGHDT and CDR2 is YNNKEL in the germline V gene (reference sequence). For the CDR3, the DNA is TGTGCCAGCAGCCCTGCCAGCGGGGGTTCCTACGAGCAGTACTTC. This gives the protein CASSPASGGSYEQYF.

The chain combines TRBV30 with TRBJ1-1; D perhaps matches TRBD1 (5 bases). Deletions cut 4 bases from V and 1 base from J, with 10 bases between. Germline CDR1 GTSNPN, CDR2 SVGIG (reference sequence). CDR3 length: 13 residues. This CDR3 reads CAWTGTANTEAFF. CDR3 bases: TGTGCCTGGACGGGGACCGCGAACACTGAAGCTTTCTTT.

V and J are TRBV5-1 and TRBJ1-1, with D hard to call. Between the trimmed V and J ends, which lost 4 bases and 14 bases, there was a span of 12 bases. The CDR3 is 10 amino acids. CDR1 is SGHRS, CDR2 YFSETQ, per germline. CDR3 coding DNA: TGCGCCAGCAGCGGATCAGTCCTCTTCTTT. This encodes CASSGSVLFF.

The chain links TRBV3-1 to TRBJ1-1, with D maybe TRBD1 (6 bases). Per the germline V gene, CDR1 is LGHDT and CDR2 is YNNKEL (reference sequence). The V end was cut by 3 bases, the J end by 6 bases, with 8 bases between. This CDR3 has 12 residues. CDR3 DNA sequence: TGTGCCAGCAGCCAGACAGGCGCTGAAGCTTTCTTT. Its protein product is CASSQTGAEAFF.

This chain links TRBV2 with TRBJ1-1; D might be TRBD1 (5 bases). V lost 5 bases, J lost 3 bases, and 16 bases lay in between. This CDR3 has 15 amino acids. CDR1 and CDR2 from the germline V gene are SNHLY and FYNNEI. The chain's CDR3 is CASSPAGGLDTEAFF. DNA for the CDR3: TGTGCCAGCAGTCCGGCGGGGGGATTGGACACTGAAGCTTTCTTT.

The chain uses TRBV4-1 and TRBJ2-2; D is perhaps TRBD1 (6 bases). From germline, CDR1 is MGHRA and CDR2 YSYEKL. Trimming shortened V by 0 bases and J by 0 bases, and 11 bases separated the two germline ends. CDR3 length: 17 residues. The CDR3 nucleotides are TGCGCCAGCAGCCAAGAACGACAGGTGGCGAACACCGGGGAGCTGTTTTTT. It codes for CASSQERQVANTGELFF.

This clonotype was detected only once. At one end the junction does not follow the germline gene, possibly because of a read error. The chain carries TRBV29-1 and TRBJ2-1; unclear D gene. The CDR3 is made up of 11 amino acids. Germline V gives CDR1 SQVTM, CDR2 ANQGSEA. This chain's CDR3 is CSTTQSGFYSF. The CDR3, as DNA: TGCAGCACCACTCAGTCGGGCTTCTACTCCTTC.